What follows are 26 T cell receptor beta chains derived from one specimen sequenced in a study of T cells in severe cutaneous drug reactions (dated by TCRdb to the late 2010s). The donors whose samples were sequenced had carbamazepine-induced Stevens-Johnson syndrome or toxic epidermal necrolysis (CBZ-SJS/TEN). Instrument on record: Illumina MiSeq. For both bulk and single-cell sequencing, libraries were prepared with the iRepertoire multiplex PCR system and TCR subtype-specific primers. TCRdb reprocessed the sequencing reads and holds a single record per CDR3 protein sequence, with no DNA. The table for this sample records approximately 5,800 distinct CDR3 sequences. The ten top clones hold just over 15% of the sample. The material sequenced was PBMCs. These receptors were collected from a human donor with a severe cutaneous adverse drug reaction.

The V and J genes are TRBV4-3 and TRBJ2-2; TCRdb gives TRBD1 as the D gene, but with no DNA this cannot be confirmed. The germline V gene encodes CDR1 LGHNA and CDR2 YSLEER. There are 14 residues in the CDR3. The CDR3 loop reads CASSLGQGTGELFF.

The V call is TRBV18, the J call TRBJ2-7; the TRBD1 assignment by TCRdb is unverifiable without DNA. The length of the CDR3 is 15 residues. In germline, CDR1 is KGHSH, CDR2 LQKENI. The CDR3 loop reads CASSPTQGARYEQYF.

Its frequency marks this clonotype as medium-sized. V usage is TRBV4-1 and J usage is TRBJ2-7. This CDR3 has 15 amino acids. Germline CDR1 and CDR2: MGHRA and YSYEKL. CDR3 sequence reads: CASSPYSYRSYEQYF.

This sequence joins TRBV30 and TRBJ1-2; TCRdb reports TRBD1, a call that lacks DNA to check it against. CDR3 length equals 14 residues. Germline values: CDR1 GTSNPN, CDR2 SVGIG (reference sequence). CDR3 region: CAWRGAGVNYGYTF.

By frequency, this clonotype registers medium-sized. J is TRBJ1-5 and V is TRBV28. The CDR3 consists of 11 residues. CDR1 MDHEN and CDR2 SYDVKM come from the germline V gene. The chain's CDR3 is CASSPSRPQHF.

The chain's CDR3 is CASSTTDRGGTDTQYF. The V and J genes are TRBV12-3 or TRBV12-4 and TRBJ2-3; absent DNA, TCRdb's TRBD1 call cannot be checked. The CDR3 is 16 amino acids.

The chain has TRBV5-1 and TRBJ2-1. Germline values: CDR1 SGHRS, CDR2 YFSETQ. The CDR3 loop spans 15 amino acids. CDR3 loop: CASSLGLAYHNEQFF.

The V gene is TRBV4-2, the J gene TRBJ2-7; TCRdb names TRBD2, which stays unverified in the absence of DNA. CDR1 and CDR2 from the germline V gene are LGHNA and YNFKEQ. This CDR3 is built from 16 residues. The CDR3: CASSQERSSGSYEQYF.

This clonotype is classed as medium-sized by frequency. The genes are TRBV18 and TRBJ2-1. There are 12 residues in the CDR3. Germline lookup yields CDR1 KGHSH and CDR2 LQKENI. The CDR3 spells CASSPRDFEQFF.

This chain links TRBV12-3 or TRBV12-4 with TRBJ2-1; TCRdb's D call, TRBD2, is unchecked because there is no DNA. The CDR3 extends over 14 amino acids. The CDR3 reads CATRTSGEYNEQFF.

The chain carries TRBV5-1 and TRBJ1-1; TCRdb returns TRBD1, unconfirmable since there is no DNA. The germline V gene encodes CDR1 SGHRS and CDR2 YFSETQ. The CDR3 has 15 residues. This CDR3 reads CASSYAGQTNTEAFF.

J is TRBJ2-7 and V is TRBV11-3; the D gene TCRdb calls, TRBD2, cannot be checked with no DNA. From germline, CDR1 is SGHNT and CDR2 YENEEA. This CDR3 contains 15 residues. CDR3 sequence reads: CASSGRGLDSYEQYF.

Judged by frequency, this clonotype is medium-sized. The rearrangement uses TRBV7-3 and TRBJ1-1; TCRdb's assignment of TRBD1 cannot be checked, as there is no DNA. CDR1 and CDR2 from the germline V gene are SGHTA and FQGTGA. The CDR3 totals 15 residues. CDR3 region: CASSAPGQGASEAFF.

The chain couples TRBV7-2 to TRBJ2-1; TCRdb outputs TRBD1, but without DNA this stays unchecked. The CDR3 has 14 amino acids. Looked up from germline, CDR1 is SGHTA and CDR2 is FQGNSA. CDR3 sequence reads: CASSPRGARDEQFF.

The chain couples TRBV20-1 to TRBJ1-5; without DNA, the TCRdb call of TRBD1 cannot be checked. The germline CDR1 and CDR2 sequences are DFQATT and SNEGSKA (reference sequence). The CDR3 has 14 amino acids. The CDR3 region is CSAPGTNSNQPQHF.

This clonotype is medium-sized by frequency. The chain is built from TRBV6-1 and TRBJ1-1; TCRdb names TRBD1, which stays unverified in the absence of DNA. This CDR3 has 14 amino acids. Per the germline V gene, CDR1 is MNHNS and CDR2 is SASEGT. The CDR3 spells CASRSGREYTEAFF.

By frequency, this clonotype is medium-sized. This rearrangement joins TRBV27 to TRBJ1-1; TCRdb calls TRBD1, which cannot be checked without DNA. There are 14 residues in the CDR3. CDR1 is MNHEY, CDR2 SMNVEV, per germline (reference sequence). The CDR3 loop reads CASSPGPGLVEAFF.

The chain has TRBV12-3 or TRBV12-4 and TRBJ2-5; TCRdb lists TRBD1, though no DNA is available to test this call. The CDR3 totals 15 residues. CDR3 protein: CASSLGQGIPGTQYF.

By frequency, this clonotype registers medium-sized (0.01 to 0.1%). The J gene is TRBJ2-3, the V gene TRBV4-3. The CDR3 loop spans 13 amino acids. The germline V gene has CDR1 LGHNA and CDR2 YSLEER. The chain's CDR3 is CASSQEFADTQYF.

The chain carries TRBV5-1 and TRBJ1-1; checking the TCRdb D call of TRBD1 is not possible without DNA. The CDR3 runs 15 residues. The germline V gene encodes CDR1 SGHRS and CDR2 YFSETQ. The chain's CDR3 is CASALQGASNTEAFF.

This clonotype is medium-sized by frequency. The V gene is TRBV12-3 or TRBV12-4, the J gene TRBJ1-4. CDR3 length: 12 residues. The CDR3 is CASSFGGEKLFF.

The chain combines TRBV5-1 with TRBJ2-6. CDR1 is SGHRS, CDR2 YFSETQ, per germline. This CDR3 has 15 amino acids. The CDR3 loop reads CASSPTQSGANVLTF.

The rearrangement links TRBV4-2 to TRBJ2-3; no DNA is available, so the TRBD2 call from TCRdb remains unchecked. The CDR3 has 17 amino acids. Germline-derived CDR1 and CDR2 are LGHNA and YNFKEQ. The chain's CDR3 is CASSQDSSGSIRDTQYF.

The rearrangement uses TRBV7-9 and TRBJ2-6. CDR3 size: 15 residues. In germline, CDR1 is SEHNR, CDR2 FQNEAQ (reference sequence). CDR3: CASSPPSSGANVLTF.

The chain carries TRBV5-1 and TRBJ2-3; the TCRdb call, TRBD1, lacks DNA for checking. Germline CDR1 is SGHRS and CDR2 is YFSETQ. CDR3 length: 16 amino acids. This CDR3 reads CASSLISVQGGDTQYF.

CDR3 region: CASSPGQHNSPLHF. The rearrangement uses TRBV5-1 and TRBJ1-6; TCRdb returns TRBD1, unconfirmable since there is no DNA. The CDR3 sequence is 14 residues long. CDR1 is SGHRS, CDR2 YFSETQ, per germline.